Listed below are T cell receptor beta chains from one sample, sequenced in a study of radiation and T cells in renal cell carcinoma. TCRdb keeps only in-frame clones here, not all; method: immunoSEQ multiplex PCR. The sample records 120,000 to 150,000 clones, approximately 87% being singletons. Sequencing was performed on blood, taken from a patient whose treatment included radiotherapy and nephrectomy. All receptors derive from a woman between 50 and 59 years old with renal cell carcinoma. The CDR3 runs from the conserved cysteine through the conserved F or W. The order of the fields is CDR3 protein, CDR3 DNA, clone size, D gene, V gene, J gene. D genes are given only for firm matches. Clone size is given for some rows only: seen once, a few or many times, or a class if the clone is expanded.

cdr3_aa: CASIKGDKNYGYTF
cdr3_nt: TGTGCCAGCATAAAGGGCGATAAGAACTATGGCTACACCTTC
clone_size: few
d_call: -
v_call: TRBV6-6
j_call: TRBJ1-2

cdr3_aa: CASSWDGTLSNTEAFF
cdr3_nt: TGTGCCAGCAGCTGGGACGGCACATTGTCGAACACTGAAGCTTTCTTT
clone_size: -
d_call: -
v_call: TRBV7-2
j_call: TRBJ1-1

cdr3_aa: CASSPQGYNEQYF
cdr3_nt: TGTGCCAGCTCACCACAGGGGTACAACGAGCAGTACTTC
clone_size: -
d_call: -
v_call: TRBV18
j_call: TRBJ2-7

cdr3_aa: CASRGQGTTNTEAFF
cdr3_nt: TGTGCCAGCCGGGGACAGGGTACTACTAACACTGAAGCTTTCTTT
clone_size: -
d_call: TRBD1
v_call: TRBV7-9
j_call: TRBJ1-1

cdr3_aa: CASSLRGLVDTQYF
cdr3_nt: TGTGCCAGCAGCTTACGGGGGTTGGTAGATACGCAGTATTTT
clone_size: -
d_call: -
v_call: TRBV7-2
j_call: TRBJ2-3

cdr3_aa: CASLLNTEAFF
cdr3_nt: TGTGCCAGCCTACTGAACACTGAAGCTTTCTTT
clone_size: few
d_call: -
v_call: TRBV25-1
j_call: TRBJ1-1

cdr3_aa: CASSSGRTTLNTEAFF
cdr3_nt: TGTGCCAGCAGCTCGGGACGGACAACCTTGAACACTGAAGCTTTCTTT
clone_size: -
d_call: -
v_call: TRBV5-4
j_call: TRBJ1-1

cdr3_aa: CASSSGTGGYTF
cdr3_nt: TGTGCCAGCAGTTCAGGGACGGGTGGCTACACCTTC
clone_size: once
d_call: -
v_call: TRBV27
j_call: TRBJ1-2

cdr3_aa: CASSLGKLDSSGNTIYF
cdr3_nt: TGCGCCAGCAGCTTGGGGAAGTTGGACAGCTCTGGAAACACCATATATTTT
clone_size: -
d_call: -
v_call: TRBV5-1
j_call: TRBJ1-3

cdr3_aa: CASSPRVLNSPLHF
cdr3_nt: TGTGCCAGCAGTCCCAGGGTGCTAAATTCACCCCTCCACTTT
clone_size: few
d_call: -
v_call: TRBV2
j_call: TRBJ1-6

cdr3_aa: CASSQASVGQGRYGYTF
cdr3_nt: TGTGCCAGCAGCCAGGCTAGCGTCGGACAGGGGCGCTATGGCTACACCTTC
clone_size: few
d_call: TRBD1
v_call: TRBV4-2
j_call: TRBJ1-2

cdr3_aa: CASSQGRALPYNEQFF
cdr3_nt: TGCGCCAGCAGCCAAGGCCGGGCCCTACCCTACAATGAGCAGTTCTTC
clone_size: -
d_call: -
v_call: TRBV4-1
j_call: TRBJ2-1

cdr3_aa: CASSAGTFEQYF
cdr3_nt: TGTGCCAGCAGCGCCGGGACTTTCGAGCAGTACTTC
clone_size: -
d_call: -
v_call: TRBV13
j_call: TRBJ2-7

cdr3_aa: CASSFIRDSYEQYF
cdr3_nt: TGTGCCAGCAGTTTCATACGGGACTCCTACGAGCAGTACTTC
clone_size: once
d_call: -
v_call: TRBV6-5
j_call: TRBJ2-7

cdr3_aa: CASSVGQGVGTQYF
cdr3_nt: TGTGCCAGCAGCGTGGGACAGGGGGTCGGTACCCAGTACTTC
clone_size: once
d_call: TRBD1
v_call: TRBV7-8
j_call: TRBJ2-5

cdr3_aa: CASTRGALNTEAFF
cdr3_nt: TGTGCCAGCACCAGAGGAGCGTTGAACACTGAAGCTTTCTTT
clone_size: -
d_call: -
v_call: TRBV25-1
j_call: TRBJ1-1

cdr3_aa: CASSPGLAVGEQYF
cdr3_nt: TGTGCCAGCAGCCCGGGACTAGCTGTGGGTGAGCAGTACTTC
clone_size: -
d_call: TRBD2
v_call: TRBV13
j_call: TRBJ2-7

cdr3_aa: CASSPRRDSPLHF
cdr3_nt: TGTGCCAGCAGCCCCCGGAGGGATTCACCCCTCCACTTT
clone_size: -
d_call: -
v_call: TRBV5-6
j_call: TRBJ1-6

cdr3_aa: CASSQSNSNQPQHF
cdr3_nt: TGTGCCAGCAGTCAATCAAATAGCAATCAGCCCCAGCATTTT
clone_size: -
d_call: -
v_call: TRBV2
j_call: TRBJ1-5

cdr3_aa: CASSLNLETQYF
cdr3_nt: TGTGCCAGCAGCTTAAACTTAGAGACCCAGTACTTC
clone_size: few
d_call: -
v_call: TRBV11-2
j_call: TRBJ2-5

cdr3_aa: CASSETESYEQYF
cdr3_nt: TGCGCCAGCAGTGAGACTGAGTCCTACGAGCAGTACTTC
clone_size: once
d_call: -
v_call: TRBV10-2
j_call: TRBJ2-7

cdr3_aa: CSARVWAGHIF
cdr3_nt: TGCAGTGCTAGAGTTTGGGCCGGGCATATCTTT
clone_size: -
d_call: -
v_call: TRBV20-1
j_call: TRBJ1-1

cdr3_aa: CSVRFGGRYTEAFF
cdr3_nt: TGCAGCGTTCGTTTCGGGGGCCGTTACACTGAAGCTTTCTTT
clone_size: -
d_call: -
v_call: TRBV29-1
j_call: TRBJ1-1

cdr3_aa: CASSLRYNEKLFF
cdr3_nt: TGTGCCAGCAGCTTAAGGTATAATGAAAAACTGTTTTTT
clone_size: -
d_call: -
v_call: TRBV7-2
j_call: TRBJ1-4

cdr3_aa: CAWSPPPYTGELFF
cdr3_nt: TGTGCCTGGAGTCCACCGCCGTACACCGGGGAGCTGTTTTTT
clone_size: -
d_call: -
v_call: TRBV30
j_call: TRBJ2-2

cdr3_aa: CASGKAGSTDTQYF
cdr3_nt: TGTGCCAGCGGCAAAGCGGGGAGCACAGATACGCAGTATTTT
clone_size: -
d_call: TRBD2
v_call: TRBV7-9
j_call: TRBJ2-3

cdr3_aa: CTSSQTGRWGGYTF
cdr3_nt: TGTACCAGCAGCCAGACAGGGAGGTGGGGAGGCTACACCTTC
clone_size: -
d_call: TRBD1
v_call: TRBV14
j_call: TRBJ1-2

cdr3_aa: CASSLNPGTHYGYTF
cdr3_nt: TGTGCCAGTAGTTTAAACCCCGGGACCCACTATGGCTACACCTTC
clone_size: few
d_call: -
v_call: TRBV19
j_call: TRBJ1-2

cdr3_aa: CASSMGRRSSGNTIYF
cdr3_nt: TGCGCCAGCAGCATGGGACGGCGAAGCTCTGGAAACACCATATATTTT
clone_size: -
d_call: -
v_call: TRBV5-1
j_call: TRBJ1-3

cdr3_aa: CASSILAGGYEQYF
cdr3_nt: TGTGCCAGTAGTATACTCGCGGGAGGCTACGAGCAGTACTTC
clone_size: -
d_call: TRBD2
v_call: TRBV19
j_call: TRBJ2-7

cdr3_aa: CASRGQGNTEAFF
cdr3_nt: TGCGCCAGCAGAGGACAGGGGAACACTGAAGCTTTCTTT
clone_size: -
d_call: TRBD1
v_call: TRBV4-1
j_call: TRBJ1-1

cdr3_aa: CASSEGFLRGPQYF
cdr3_nt: TGTGCCAGCAGTGAAGGGTTCCTCAGGGGTCCGCAGTATTTT
clone_size: once
d_call: -
v_call: TRBV2
j_call: TRBJ2-3

cdr3_aa: CASSLGAGYGYTF
cdr3_nt: TGTGCCAGCAGCTTGGGGGCCGGCTATGGCTACACCTTC
clone_size: -
d_call: -
v_call: TRBV5-5
j_call: TRBJ1-2

cdr3_aa: CASSQLTSGRGGKFF
cdr3_nt: TGCGCCAGCAGCCAACTAACTAGCGGGAGAGGAGGGAAGTTCTTC
clone_size: -
d_call: TRBD2
v_call: TRBV4-1
j_call: TRBJ2-1

cdr3_aa: CASSSGPLNSPLHF
cdr3_nt: TGTGCCAGCAGCTCGGGACCCCTCAATTCACCCCTCCACTTT
clone_size: -
d_call: -
v_call: TRBV28
j_call: TRBJ1-6

cdr3_aa: CASSYSRQAPTQYF
cdr3_nt: TGTGCCAGCAGTTACTCCCGACAGGCGCCGACCCAGTACTTC
clone_size: -
d_call: -
v_call: TRBV6-6
j_call: TRBJ2-5

cdr3_aa: CASSVALGGENTGELFF
cdr3_nt: TGTGCCAGCAGCGTAGCATTAGGGGGGGAGAACACCGGGGAGCTGTTTTTT
clone_size: -
d_call: -
v_call: TRBV9
j_call: TRBJ2-2

cdr3_aa: CASSLQGGETQYF
cdr3_nt: TGCGCCAGCAGCCTGCAGGGAGGAGAGACCCAGTACTTC
clone_size: once
d_call: -
v_call: TRBV5-1
j_call: TRBJ2-5

cdr3_aa: CASSQGTGDSSVYTF
cdr3_nt: TGCGCCAGCAGCCAGGGGACAGGGGATTCCTCTGTCTACACCTTC
clone_size: -
d_call: TRBD1
v_call: TRBV5-1
j_call: TRBJ1-2

cdr3_aa: CASSLVGDANSPLHF
cdr3_nt: TGTGCCAGCAGCTTGGTAGGGGACGCCAATTCACCCCTCCACTTT
clone_size: many
d_call: -
v_call: TRBV5-4
j_call: TRBJ1-6

cdr3_aa: CASSPRGGFYNSPLHF
cdr3_nt: TGTGCCAGCTCACCACGTGGGGGGTTCTATAATTCACCCCTCCACTTT
clone_size: once
d_call: -
v_call: TRBV18
j_call: TRBJ1-6

cdr3_aa: CASSRNLGQEQFF
cdr3_nt: TGTGCCAGCAGCCGTAATCTTGGGCAAGAGCAGTTCTTC
clone_size: -
d_call: -
v_call: TRBV7-3
j_call: TRBJ2-1

cdr3_aa: CASSIQGAAGANVLTF
cdr3_nt: TGTGCCAGTAGTATTCAGGGGGCGGCTGGGGCCAACGTCCTGACTTTC
clone_size: -
d_call: TRBD1
v_call: TRBV19
j_call: TRBJ2-6

cdr3_aa: CASSGTGDRGYTF
cdr3_nt: TGTGCCAGCAGTGGGACAGGGGACAGGGGCTACACCTTC
clone_size: few
d_call: TRBD1
v_call: TRBV27
j_call: TRBJ1-2

cdr3_aa: CASSQGLSTDTQYF
cdr3_nt: TGCGCCAGCAGTCAAGGACTGAGCACAGATACGCAGTATTTT
clone_size: -
d_call: -
v_call: TRBV10-1
j_call: TRBJ2-3

cdr3_aa: CASSESEAGEQYF
cdr3_nt: TGCGCCAGCAGTGAGTCTGAGGCGGGAGAGCAGTACTTC
clone_size: -
d_call: -
v_call: TRBV10-1
j_call: TRBJ2-7

cdr3_aa: CASSLTGSTNYGYTF
cdr3_nt: TGCGCCAGCAGCTTGACTGGCAGCACTAACTATGGCTACACCTTC
clone_size: -
d_call: -
v_call: TRBV5-1
j_call: TRBJ1-2

cdr3_aa: CASSQDGQGYYTF
cdr3_nt: TGCGCCAGCAGCCAAGACGGACAGGGTTACTACACCTTC
clone_size: once
d_call: TRBD1
v_call: TRBV4-3
j_call: TRBJ1-2

cdr3_aa: CASSLARTENTEAFF
cdr3_nt: TGTGCCAGCAGCTTAGCGAGGACCGAGAACACTGAAGCTTTCTTT
clone_size: -
d_call: -
v_call: TRBV7-9
j_call: TRBJ1-1

cdr3_aa: CASVTRRQETQYF
cdr3_nt: TGTGCCAGCGTAACTCGACGCCAAGAGACCCAGTACTTC
clone_size: -
d_call: -
v_call: TRBV18
j_call: TRBJ2-5

cdr3_aa: CASSQVWTGKEKLFF
cdr3_nt: TGCGCCAGCAGCCAAGTCTGGACAGGGAAAGAAAAACTGTTTTTT
clone_size: -
d_call: TRBD1
v_call: TRBV4-3
j_call: TRBJ1-4

cdr3_aa: CASSYLGKGYGYTF
cdr3_nt: TGTGCCAGCAGTTATTTAGGGAAGGGCTATGGCTACACCTTC
clone_size: -
d_call: -
v_call: TRBV6-5
j_call: TRBJ1-2

cdr3_aa: CASSRETRHEQYF
cdr3_nt: TGTGCCAGTAGTAGGGAGACGCGCCACGAGCAGTACTTC
clone_size: once
d_call: -
v_call: TRBV19
j_call: TRBJ2-7

cdr3_aa: CASSRQGSEQYF
cdr3_nt: TGTGCCAGCAGCCGACAGGGTTCCGAGCAGTACTTC
clone_size: -
d_call: TRBD1
v_call: TRBV11-3
j_call: TRBJ2-7

cdr3_aa: CAWSERGSAFF
cdr3_nt: TGTGCCTGGAGTGAACGGGGGTCGGCTTTCTTT
clone_size: -
d_call: -
v_call: TRBV30
j_call: TRBJ1-1